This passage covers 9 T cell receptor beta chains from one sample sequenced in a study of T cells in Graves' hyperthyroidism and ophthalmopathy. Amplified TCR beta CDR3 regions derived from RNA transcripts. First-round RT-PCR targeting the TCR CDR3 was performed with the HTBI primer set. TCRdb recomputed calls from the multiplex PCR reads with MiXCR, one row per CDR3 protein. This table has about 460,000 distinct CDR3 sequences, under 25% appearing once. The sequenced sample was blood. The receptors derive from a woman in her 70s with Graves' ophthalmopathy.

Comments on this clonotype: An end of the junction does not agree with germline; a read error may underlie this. CDR3 nucleotides: TGTGCCAGCAGCCAAGTCCTTTATGGCTGCACCTTC. Translated, it gives CASSQVLYGCTF. The genes are TRBV3-1 and TRBJ1-2, with D unresolved. This CDR3 has 12 residues. CDR1 LGHDT and CDR2 YNNKEL come from the germline V gene (reference sequence).

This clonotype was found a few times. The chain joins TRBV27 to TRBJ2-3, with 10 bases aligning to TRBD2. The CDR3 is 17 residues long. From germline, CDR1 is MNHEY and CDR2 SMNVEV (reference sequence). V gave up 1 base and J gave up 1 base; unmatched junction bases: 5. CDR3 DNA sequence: TGTGCCAGCAGTTTATTGGGGCTAGCGGGAGGCACAGATACGCAGTATTTT. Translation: CASSLLGLAGGTDTQYF.

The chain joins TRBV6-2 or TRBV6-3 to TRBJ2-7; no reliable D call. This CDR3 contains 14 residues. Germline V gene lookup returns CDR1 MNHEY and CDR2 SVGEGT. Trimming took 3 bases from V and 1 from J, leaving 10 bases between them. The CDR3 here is CASSYTSRSYEQYF. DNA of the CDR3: TGTGCCAGCAGTTATACATCCAGGTCCTACGAGCAGTACTTC.

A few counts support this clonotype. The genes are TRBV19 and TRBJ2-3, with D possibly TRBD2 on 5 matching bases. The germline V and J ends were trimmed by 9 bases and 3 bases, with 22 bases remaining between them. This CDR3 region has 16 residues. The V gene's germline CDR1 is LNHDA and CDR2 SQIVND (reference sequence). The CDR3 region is CASSRSGSLRTDTQYF. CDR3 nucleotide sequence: TGTGCCAGCTCCCGCTCGGGATCCCTACGGACAGATACGCAGTATTTT.

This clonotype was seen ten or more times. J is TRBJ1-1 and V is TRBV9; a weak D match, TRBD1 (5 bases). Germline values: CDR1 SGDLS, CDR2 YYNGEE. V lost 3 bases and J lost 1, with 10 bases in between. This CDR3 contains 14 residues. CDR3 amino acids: CASSGGPTNTEAFF. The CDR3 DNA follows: TGTGCCAGCAGCGGGGGACCGACGAACACTGAAGCTTTCTTT. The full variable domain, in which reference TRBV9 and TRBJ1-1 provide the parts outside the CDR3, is DSGVTQTPKHLITATGQRVTLRCSPRSGDLSVYWYQQSLDQGLQFLIQYYNGEERAKGNILERFSAQQFPDLHSELNLSSLELGDSALYFCASSGGPTNTEAFFGQGTRLTVV.

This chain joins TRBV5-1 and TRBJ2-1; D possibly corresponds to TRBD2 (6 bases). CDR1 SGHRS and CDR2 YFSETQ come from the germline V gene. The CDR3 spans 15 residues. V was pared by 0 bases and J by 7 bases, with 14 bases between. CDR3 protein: CASSLAGGRINEQFF. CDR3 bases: TGCGCCAGCAGCTTGGCCGGGGGTCGAATAAATGAGCAGTTCTTC.

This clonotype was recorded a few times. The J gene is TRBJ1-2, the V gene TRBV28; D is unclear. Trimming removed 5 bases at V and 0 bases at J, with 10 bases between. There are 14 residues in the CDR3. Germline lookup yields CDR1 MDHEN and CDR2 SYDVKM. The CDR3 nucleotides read TGTGCCAGCAGTCTCGACGGGACTAACTATGGCTACACCTTC. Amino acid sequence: CASSLDGTNYGYTF.

Here the CDR3 reads CASSQGGAAVNSGANVLTF. CDR3 in DNA: TGTGCCAGCAGCCAAGGTGGAGCCGCGGTAAACTCTGGGGCCAACGTCCTGACTTTC. This sequence joins TRBV7-2 and TRBJ2-6; D not resolved. The V and J ends lost 5 bases and 0 bases respectively, with 20 bases between them. CDR3 length: 19 amino acids. Germline values: CDR1 SGHTA, CDR2 FQGNSA.

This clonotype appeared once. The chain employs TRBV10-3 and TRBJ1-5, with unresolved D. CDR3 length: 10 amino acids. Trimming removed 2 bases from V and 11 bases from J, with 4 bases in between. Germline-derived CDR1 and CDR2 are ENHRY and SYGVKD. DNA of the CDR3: TGTGCCATCAGTGAGGGGGCCCAGCATTTT. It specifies CAISEGAQHF.